This T cell receptor (beta chain) is drawn from a study of CD8 T cells in Susac syndrome. The study's findings and limits: In its TCR sequencing and HLA analysis, the study acknowledged that the number of individuals was relatively small.

The RNA input was 0.5 to 1 ug, and it was reverse transcribed with random hexamers. With immunoSEQ multiplex PCR, TCR beta CDR3 was amplified across 54 Vbeta and 13 Jbeta. TCRdb passed the immunoSEQ multiplex PCR reads through MiXCR, listing each CDR3 protein once. The sample yields around 130,000 distinct CDR3 sequences, 75% to 90% seen once. Sequencing of TCR beta covered CD8+ and CD4+ T cells obtained from blood. TEMRA cells underwent FACS enrichment and CD8+ and CD4+ T cells underwent negative isolation. The CDR3 length is 13 residues. The V and J ends lost 3 bases and 2 bases respectively, with 8 bases between them. CDR1 and CDR2 from the germline V gene are MDHEN and SYDVKM. About this clonotype itself: Its antigen is unidentified.

Input material: CD8+ T cells from PBMCs. The clonotype comes from a human donor with multiple sclerosis. The V gene is TRBV28, the J gene TRBJ2-7; no firm D call. CDR3 amino acids: CASSFEIAYEQYF. CDR3 in DNA: TGTGCCAGCAGTTTTGAGATCGCCTACGAGCAGTACTTC. The variable domain in full, completed from reference TRBV28 and TRBJ2-7, reads DVKVTQSSRYLVKRTGEKVFLECVQDMDHENMFWYRQDPGLGLRLIYFSYDVKMKEKGDIPEGYSVSREKKERFSLILESASTNQTSMYLCASSFEIAYEQYFGPGTRLTVT.